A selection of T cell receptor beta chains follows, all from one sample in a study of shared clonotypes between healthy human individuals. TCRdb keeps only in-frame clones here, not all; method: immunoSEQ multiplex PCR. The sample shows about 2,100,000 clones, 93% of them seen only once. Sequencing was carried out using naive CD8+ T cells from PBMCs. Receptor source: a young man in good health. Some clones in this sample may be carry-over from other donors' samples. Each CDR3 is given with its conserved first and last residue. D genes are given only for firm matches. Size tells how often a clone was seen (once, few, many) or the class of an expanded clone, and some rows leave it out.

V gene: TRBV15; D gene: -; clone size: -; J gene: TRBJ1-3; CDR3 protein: CATSREGNLEGAIYF; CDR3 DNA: TGTGCCACCAGCAGAGAGGGAAACCTCGAAGGCGCCATATATTTT
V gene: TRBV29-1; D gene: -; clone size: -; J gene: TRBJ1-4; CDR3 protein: CSALQGGEKLFF; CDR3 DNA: TGCAGCGCCCTACAGGGAGGTGAAAAACTGTTTTTT
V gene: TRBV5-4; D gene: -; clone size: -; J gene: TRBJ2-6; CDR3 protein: CASSLVGRHSGANVLTF; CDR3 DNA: TGTGCCAGCAGCTTGGTAGGCAGGCACTCTGGGGCCAACGTCCTGACTTTC
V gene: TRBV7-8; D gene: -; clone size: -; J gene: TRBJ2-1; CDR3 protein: CASSPPRGEAYNEQFF; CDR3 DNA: TGTGCCAGCAGCCCCCCCAGGGGAGAGGCCTACAATGAGCAGTTCTTC
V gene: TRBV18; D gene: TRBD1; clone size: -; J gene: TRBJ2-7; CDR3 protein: CASSPGSGQGGYEQYF; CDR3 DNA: TGTGCCAGCTCACCAGGTTCTGGACAGGGGGGCTACGAGCAGTACTTC
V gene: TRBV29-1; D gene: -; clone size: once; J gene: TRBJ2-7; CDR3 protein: CSVTLSYEQYF; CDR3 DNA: TGCAGCGTGACGCTCTCCTACGAGCAGTACTTC
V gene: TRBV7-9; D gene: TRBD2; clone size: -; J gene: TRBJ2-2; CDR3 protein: CASSQGLAGPNTGELFF; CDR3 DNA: TGTGCCAGCAGCCAGGGACTAGCGGGACCAAACACCGGGGAGCTGTTTTTT
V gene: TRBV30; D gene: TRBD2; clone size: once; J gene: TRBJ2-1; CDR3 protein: CAWSVFPAGGPVEHNEQFF; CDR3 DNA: TGTGCCTGGAGTGTTTTTCCGGCGGGAGGGCCGGTTGAACACAATGAGCAGTTCTTC
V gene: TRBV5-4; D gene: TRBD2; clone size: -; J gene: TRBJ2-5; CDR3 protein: CASSTASGRRQETQYF; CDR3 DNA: TGTGCCAGCAGCACGGCTAGCGGGAGAAGACAAGAGACCCAGTACTTC
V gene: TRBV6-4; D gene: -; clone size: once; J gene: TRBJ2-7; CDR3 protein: CASIRWLGGYEQYF; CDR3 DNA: TGTGCCAGCATCCGGTGGCTTGGCGGCTACGAGCAGTACTTC
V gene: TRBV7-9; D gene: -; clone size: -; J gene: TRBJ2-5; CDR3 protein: CASSLWGEETQYF; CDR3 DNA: TGTGCCAGCAGCTTATGGGGGGAAGAGACCCAGTACTTC
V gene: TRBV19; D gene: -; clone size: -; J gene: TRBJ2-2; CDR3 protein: CASSIVSNTGELFF; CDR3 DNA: TGTGCCAGTAGTATAGTGTCAAACACCGGGGAGCTGTTTTTT
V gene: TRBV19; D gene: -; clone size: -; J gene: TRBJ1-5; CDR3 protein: CASSSRYSNQPQHF; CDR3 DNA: TGTGCCAGTAGTTCGCGTTATAGCAATCAGCCCCAGCATTTT
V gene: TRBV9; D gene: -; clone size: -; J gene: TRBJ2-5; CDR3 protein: CASSVSGDWTETQYF; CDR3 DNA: TGTGCCAGCAGCGTATCAGGGGATTGGACAGAGACCCAGTACTTC
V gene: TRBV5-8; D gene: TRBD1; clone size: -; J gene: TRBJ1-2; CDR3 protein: CASSLAPGGRGDGYTF; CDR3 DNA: TGTGCCAGCAGCTTGGCTCCAGGGGGTAGAGGGGATGGCTACACCTTC
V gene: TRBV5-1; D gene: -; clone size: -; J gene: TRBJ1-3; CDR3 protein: CASRGGSSGNTIYF; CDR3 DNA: TGCGCCAGCAGGGGCGGCAGCTCTGGAAACACCATATATTTT
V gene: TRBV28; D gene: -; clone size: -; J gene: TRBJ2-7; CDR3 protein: CASSLPGKGPYEQYF; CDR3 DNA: TGTGCCAGCAGTTTGCCTGGAAAGGGGCCCTACGAGCAGTACTTC
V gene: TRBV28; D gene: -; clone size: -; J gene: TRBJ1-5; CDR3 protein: CASSTYLSNQPQHF; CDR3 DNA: TGTGCCAGCAGTACATACCTTAGCAATCAGCCCCAGCATTTT
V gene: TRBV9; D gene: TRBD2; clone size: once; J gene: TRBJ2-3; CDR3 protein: CASSRNRLATYTDTQYF; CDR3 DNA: TGTGCCAGCAGCCGAAACAGACTAGCGACATACACAGATACGCAGTATTTT
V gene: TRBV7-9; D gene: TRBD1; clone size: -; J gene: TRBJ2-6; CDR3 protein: CASSPTGGRFDVLTF; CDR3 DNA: TGTGCCAGCAGCCCGACAGGGGGCCGCTTCGACGTCCTGACTTTC
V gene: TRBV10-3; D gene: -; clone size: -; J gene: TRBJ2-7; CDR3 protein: CAISEAPTVYEQYF; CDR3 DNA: TGTGCCATCAGTGAGGCCCCGACAGTCTACGAGCAGTACTTC
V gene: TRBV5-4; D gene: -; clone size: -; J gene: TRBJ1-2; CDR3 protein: CASSSNRRGYTF; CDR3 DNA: TGTGCCAGCAGCTCTAACAGGCGTGGCTACACCTTC
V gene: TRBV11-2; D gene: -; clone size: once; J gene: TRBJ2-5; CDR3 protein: CASSPIGRGEETQYF; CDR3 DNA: TGTGCCAGCAGCCCCATCGGCAGGGGGGAAGAGACCCAGTACTTC
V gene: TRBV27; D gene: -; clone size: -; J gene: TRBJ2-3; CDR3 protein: CASIGRVRASTDTQYF; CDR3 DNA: TGTGCCAGCATAGGAAGGGTTCGGGCGAGCACAGATACGCAGTATTTT
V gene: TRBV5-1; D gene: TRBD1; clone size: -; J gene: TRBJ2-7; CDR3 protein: CASSPGQGETYEQYF; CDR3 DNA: TGCGCCAGCAGCCCGGGACAGGGCGAAACCTACGAGCAGTACTTC
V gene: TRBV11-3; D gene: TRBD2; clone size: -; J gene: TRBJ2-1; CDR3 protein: CASSRGGYSLNNEQFF; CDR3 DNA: TGTGCCAGCAGCCGGGGGGGGTACTCGCTAAACAATGAGCAGTTCTTC
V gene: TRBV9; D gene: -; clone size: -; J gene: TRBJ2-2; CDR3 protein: CASSVAGGNTGELFF; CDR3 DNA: TGTGCCAGCAGCGTTGCCGGGGGAAACACCGGGGAGCTGTTTTTT
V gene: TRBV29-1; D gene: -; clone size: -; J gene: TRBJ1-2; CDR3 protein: CSVEDWTDNYGYTF; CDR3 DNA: TGCAGCGTTGAAGACTGGACAGATAACTATGGCTACACCTTC
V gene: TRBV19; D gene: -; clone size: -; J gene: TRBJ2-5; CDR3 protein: CASREGLGETQYF; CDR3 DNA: TGTGCCAGTAGAGAGGGGCTAGGAGAGACCCAGTACTTC
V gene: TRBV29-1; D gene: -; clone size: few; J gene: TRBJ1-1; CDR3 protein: CSVGAMTEAFF; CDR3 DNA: TGCAGCGTTGGGGCAATGACTGAAGCTTTCTTT
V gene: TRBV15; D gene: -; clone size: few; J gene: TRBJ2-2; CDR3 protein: CATSSSFLAGELFF; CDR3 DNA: TGTGCCACCAGCAGTTCGTTTCTAGCCGGGGAGCTGTTTTTT
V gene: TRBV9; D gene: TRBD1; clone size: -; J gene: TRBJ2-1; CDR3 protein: CASSVVAGGGYEQFF; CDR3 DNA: TGTGCCAGCAGCGTAGTGGCAGGGGGCGGCTATGAGCAGTTCTTC
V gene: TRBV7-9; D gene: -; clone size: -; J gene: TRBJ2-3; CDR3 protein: CASRATSLTDTQYF; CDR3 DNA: TGTGCCAGCCGGGCTACCTCACTCACAGATACGCAGTATTTT
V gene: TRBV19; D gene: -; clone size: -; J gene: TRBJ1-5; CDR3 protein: CASSKWVGDSNQPQHF; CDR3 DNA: TGTGCCAGTAGTAAGTGGGTAGGGGATAGCAATCAGCCCCAGCATTTT
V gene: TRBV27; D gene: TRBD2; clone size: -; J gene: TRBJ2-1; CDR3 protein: CASSLSLGVAGVPYNEQFF; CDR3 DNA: TGTGCCAGCAGTTTATCCCTAGGGGTAGCGGGAGTCCCCTACAATGAGCAGTTCTTC
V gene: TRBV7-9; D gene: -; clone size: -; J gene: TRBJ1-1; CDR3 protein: CASRVGTTEAFF; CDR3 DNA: TGTGCCAGCCGGGTAGGGACCACTGAAGCTTTCTTT
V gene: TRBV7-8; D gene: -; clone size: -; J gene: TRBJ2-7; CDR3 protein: CASSLATSTTYEQYF; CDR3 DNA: TGTGCCAGCAGCTTAGCAACTAGCACGACCTACGAGCAGTACTTC
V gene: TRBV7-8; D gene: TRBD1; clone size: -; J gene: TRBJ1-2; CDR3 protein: CASSPTRGQLYNYGYTF; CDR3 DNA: TGTGCCAGCAGCCCCACTCGGGGACAGTTGTATAACTATGGCTACACCTTC
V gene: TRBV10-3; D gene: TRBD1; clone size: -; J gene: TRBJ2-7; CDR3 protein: CAISESGQGRNEQYF; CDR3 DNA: TGTGCCATCAGTGAGTCCGGACAGGGGAGGAACGAGCAGTACTTC
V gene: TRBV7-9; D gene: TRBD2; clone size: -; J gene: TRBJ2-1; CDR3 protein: CASSPIISGSGDNEQFF; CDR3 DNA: TGTGCCAGCAGTCCAATCATTAGCGGGAGCGGCGACAATGAGCAGTTCTTC
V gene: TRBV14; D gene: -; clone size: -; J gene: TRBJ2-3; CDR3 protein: CASSLMGAIAGADTQYF; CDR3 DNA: TGTGCCAGCAGCCTAATGGGGGCTATAGCGGGCGCAGATACGCAGTATTTT
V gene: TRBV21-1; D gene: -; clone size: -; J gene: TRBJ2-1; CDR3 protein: CASSKEPSGRAGNEQFF; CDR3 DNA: TGTGCCAGCAGCAAAGAGCCTAGCGGGAGGGCCGGGAATGAGCAGTTCTTC
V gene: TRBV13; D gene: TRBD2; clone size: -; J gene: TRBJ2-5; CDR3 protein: CASGVSGGGETQYF; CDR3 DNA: TGTGCCAGCGGAGTTAGCGGGGGAGGGGAGACCCAGTACTTC
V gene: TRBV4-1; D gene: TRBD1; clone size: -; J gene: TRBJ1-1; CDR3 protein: CASSPGRQGANTEAFF; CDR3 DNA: TGCGCCAGCAGCCCAGGGAGACAGGGAGCCAACACTGAAGCTTTCTTT
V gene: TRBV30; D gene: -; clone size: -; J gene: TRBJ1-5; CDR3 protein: CALTDPLTPGNQPQHF; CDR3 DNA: TGTGCCTTGACGGACCCCCTCACGCCGGGCAATCAGCCCCAGCATTTT
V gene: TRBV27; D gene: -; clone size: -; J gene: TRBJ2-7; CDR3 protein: CASSPGHEAYEQYF; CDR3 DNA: TGTGCCAGCAGTCCGGGACATGAAGCCTACGAGCAGTACTTC
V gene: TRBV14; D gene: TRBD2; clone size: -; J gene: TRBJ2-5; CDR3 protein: CASSLRIAGEGLETQYF; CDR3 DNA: TGTGCCAGCAGCCTCCGAATAGCGGGAGAGGGTTTGGAGACCCAGTACTTC
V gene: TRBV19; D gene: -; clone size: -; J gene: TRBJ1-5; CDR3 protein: CASSPIRLQNQHF; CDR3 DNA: TGTGCCAGTAGCCCTATCCGACTTCAGAACCAGCATTTT
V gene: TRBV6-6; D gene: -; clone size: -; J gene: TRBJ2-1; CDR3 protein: CASSLIYNEQFF; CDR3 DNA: TGTGCCAGCAGTCTAATCTACAATGAGCAGTTCTTC
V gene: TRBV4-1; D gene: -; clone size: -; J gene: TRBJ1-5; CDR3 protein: CASSPDRVNQPQHF; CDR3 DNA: TGCGCCAGCAGCCCGGACCGGGTCAATCAGCCCCAGCATTTT
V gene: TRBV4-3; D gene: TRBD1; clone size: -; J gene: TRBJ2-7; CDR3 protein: CASSQGRQGYEQYF; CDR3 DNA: TGCGCCAGCAGCCAGGGTAGACAGGGCTACGAGCAGTACTTC
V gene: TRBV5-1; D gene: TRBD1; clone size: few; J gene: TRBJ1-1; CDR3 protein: CASSPKTGGYTEAFF; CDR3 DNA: TGCGCCAGCAGCCCCAAAACAGGGGGGTACACTGAAGCTTTCTTT
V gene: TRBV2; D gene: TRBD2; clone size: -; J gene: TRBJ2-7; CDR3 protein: CASSWGGGPQNEQYF; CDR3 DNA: TGTGCCAGCAGTTGGGGGGGAGGGCCTCAGAACGAGCAGTACTTC
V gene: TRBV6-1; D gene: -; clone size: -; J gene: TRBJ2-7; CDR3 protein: CASSNPGTPYEQYF; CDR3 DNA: TGTGCCAGCAGTAACCCCGGGACTCCCTACGAGCAGTACTTC
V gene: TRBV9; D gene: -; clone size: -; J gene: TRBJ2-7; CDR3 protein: CASSETPSGAGEQYF; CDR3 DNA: TGTGCCAGCAGCGAGACCCCCTCGGGGGCGGGCGAGCAGTACTTC
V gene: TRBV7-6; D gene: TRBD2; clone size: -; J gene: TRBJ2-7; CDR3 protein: CASSPTNGLAGPQQYF; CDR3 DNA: TGTGCCAGCAGCCCCACAAACGGACTAGCGGGGCCACAGCAGTACTTC
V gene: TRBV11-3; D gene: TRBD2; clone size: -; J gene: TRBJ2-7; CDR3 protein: CASSLPSSGSFYEQYF; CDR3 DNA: TGTGCCAGCAGCTTGCCCTCTAGCGGGAGCTTCTACGAGCAGTACTTC
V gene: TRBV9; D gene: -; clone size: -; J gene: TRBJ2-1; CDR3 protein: CASSSRDAYNEQFF; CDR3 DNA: TGTGCCAGCAGCTCACGGGACGCTTACAATGAGCAGTTCTTC
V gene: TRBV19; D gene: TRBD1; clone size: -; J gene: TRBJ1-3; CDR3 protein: CASSPDRGNTIYF; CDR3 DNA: TGTGCCAGTAGTCCGGACAGGGGAAACACCATATATTTT